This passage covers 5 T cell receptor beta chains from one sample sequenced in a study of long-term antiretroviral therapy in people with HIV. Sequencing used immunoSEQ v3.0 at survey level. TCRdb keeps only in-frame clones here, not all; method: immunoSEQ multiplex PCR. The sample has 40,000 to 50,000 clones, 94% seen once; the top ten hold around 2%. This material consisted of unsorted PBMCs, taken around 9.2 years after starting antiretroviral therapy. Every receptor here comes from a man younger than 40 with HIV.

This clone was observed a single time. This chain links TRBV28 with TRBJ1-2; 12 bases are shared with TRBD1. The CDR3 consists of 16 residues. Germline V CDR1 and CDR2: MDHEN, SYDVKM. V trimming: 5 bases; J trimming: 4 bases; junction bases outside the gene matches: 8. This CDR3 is CASSPRDRGLVYGYTF. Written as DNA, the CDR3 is TGTGCCAGCAGTCCGCGGGACAGGGGGCTTGTCTATGGCTACACCTTC.

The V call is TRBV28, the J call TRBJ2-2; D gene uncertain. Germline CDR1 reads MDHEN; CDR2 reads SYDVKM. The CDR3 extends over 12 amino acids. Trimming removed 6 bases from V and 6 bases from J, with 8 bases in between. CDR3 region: CASRYGPGELFF. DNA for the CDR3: TGTGCCAGCAGATATGGACCCGGGGAGCTGTTTTTT.

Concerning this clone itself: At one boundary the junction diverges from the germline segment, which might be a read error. The CDR3 spells CASIQPQHF. The CDR3 coding sequence is TGTGCCAGCATTCAGCCCCAGCATTTT. V is TRBV27 and J is TRBJ1-5; no firm D call. Germline CDR1 is MNHEY and CDR2 is SMNVEV (reference sequence). The CDR3 is 9 amino acids.

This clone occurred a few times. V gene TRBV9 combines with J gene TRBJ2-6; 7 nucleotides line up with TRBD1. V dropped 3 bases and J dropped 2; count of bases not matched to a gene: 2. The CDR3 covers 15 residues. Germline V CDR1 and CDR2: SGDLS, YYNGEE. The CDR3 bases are TGTGCCAGCAGCGGAGACAGGGCTGGGGCCAACGTCCTGACTTTC. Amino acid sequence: CASSGDRAGANVLTF.

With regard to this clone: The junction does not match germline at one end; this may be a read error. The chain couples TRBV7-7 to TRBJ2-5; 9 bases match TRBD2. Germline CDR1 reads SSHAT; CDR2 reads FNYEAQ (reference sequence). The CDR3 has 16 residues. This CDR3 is CASSLFGGGVKETQYF. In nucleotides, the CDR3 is TGTGCTAGCAGCTTGTTTGGCGGGGGGGTAAAAGAGACCCAGTACTTC. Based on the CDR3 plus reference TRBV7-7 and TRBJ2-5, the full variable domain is GAGVSQSPRYKVTKRGQDVTLRCDPISSHATLYWYQQALGQGPEFLTYFNYEAQPDKSGLPSDRFSAERPEGSISTLTIQRTEQRDSAMYRCASSLFGGGVKETQYFGPGTRLLVL.